Listed here are 3 T cell receptor beta chains from one sample, sequenced in a study of beta chain features in type 1 diabetes. Every bit of the isolated RNA underwent reverse transcription, so sequencing read expressed TCRB transcripts. Assay: immunoSEQ multiplex PCR; the TCRdb copy retains only in-frame clones and omits some. The repertoire holds 200,000 to 250,000 clones, with about 11% as singletons. The material sequenced was central memory CD4+ T cells from blood. The source is a man aged 18 to 30 in good health.

The table lists this clone with many counts. The chain carries TRBV27 and TRBJ1-1; no firm D call. Trimming shortened V by 2 bases and J by 1 base, and 11 bases separated the two germline ends. Germline V gene data show CDR1 as MNHEY and CDR2 as SMNVEV (reference sequence). The CDR3 covers 15 residues. This CDR3 reads CASSLRLYGNTEAFF. Here the CDR3 DNA reads TGTGCCAGCAGTTTACGCCTATATGGGAACACTGAAGCTTTCTTT.

This clone has only a few counts. The rearrangement links TRBV10-3 to TRBJ1-5; TRBD1 might be the D (6 bases). Per the germline V gene, CDR1 is ENHRY and CDR2 is SYGVKD. Trimming stripped 3 bases from V and 5 bases from J, with 14 bases between. This CDR3 is 15 amino acids long. CDR3 sequence: CAISDGGLGHQPQHF. CDR3 bases: TGTGCCATCAGTGACGGGGGGCTGGGTCATCAGCCCCAGCATTTT.

This clone has more than one count but fewer than ten. The chain recombines TRBV28 with TRBJ1-2, with a weak D call TRBD1 (6 bases). V was pared by 0 bases and J by 8 bases, with 16 bases between. The CDR3 runs to 15 residues. Germline CDR1 is MDHEN and CDR2 is SYDVKM. CDR3 coding DNA: TGTGCCAGCAGTTTATGGATAGGAGGGACATCCGGCTACACCTTC. Translation gives CASSLWIGGTSGYTF.